Shown below are 20 T cell receptor beta chains from a single sample sequenced in a study of tumor-infiltrating lymphocytes in localized non-small cell lung cancer. Profiling relied on immunoSEQ multiplex PCR, and the TCRdb table lists in-frame clones only, not all of them. The table records several thousand clones, approximately 72% of them present only once. Sequences were obtained from lung tumor tissue. The receptors derive from a human donor with non-small cell lung cancer.

This clone has only a few counts. J is TRBJ1-2 and V is TRBV9; the D gene is possibly TRBD1 (5 bases). The CDR3 runs 16 residues. Germline CDR1 reads SGDLS; CDR2 reads YYNGEE. V lost 0 bases and J lost 8, with 20 bases in between. In DNA form, the CDR3 reads TGTGCCAGCAGCGTAGCCGGGACCCCACAAGCGGGAGGCTACACCTTC. It specifies CASSVAGTPQAGGYTF.

This chain uses TRBV5-1 with TRBJ2-7, with 7 bases identical to TRBD1. This CDR3 is built from 14 residues. Losses at the gene ends were 3 bases for V and 5 bases for J; bases not matched to a gene: 8. Looked up from germline, CDR1 is SGHRS and CDR2 is YFSETQ. CDR3 nucleotide sequence: TGCGCCAGCAGCTCGGGACAGCCCCTGGACGAGCAGTACGTC. This translates into CASSSGQPLDEQYV.

The gene calls are TRBV27 and TRBJ2-5, with 14 bases matching TRBD2. Losses at the gene ends were 5 bases for V and 4 bases for J; bases not matched to a gene: 3. Germline V CDR1 and CDR2: MNHEY, SMNVEV (reference sequence). The CDR3 extends over 15 amino acids. CDR3 DNA: TGTGCCAGCAGTCAGGGACTAGCGGGAGTAGAGACCCAGTACTTC. Translated, it gives CASSQGLAGVETQYF.

This clone came up a few times. The chain links TRBV7-2 to TRBJ2-7, with D tentatively TRBD2 (6 bases). Trimming cost V 1 base and J 3 bases, with 10 bases left between them. Germline V gives CDR1 SGHTA, CDR2 FQGNSA. The CDR3 sequence is 14 residues long. CDR3 sequence (DNA): TGTGCCAGCAGCTTAGTGGCGGGGAACTACGAGCAGTACTTC. Translated, it gives CASSLVAGNYEQYF.

The chain recombines TRBV4-1 with TRBJ2-7, with 14 positions matching TRBD2. CDR3 size: 16 residues. From germline, CDR1 is MGHRA and CDR2 YSYEKL. The V and J ends lost 3 bases and 4 bases, in that order; junction bases with no gene match: 5. DNA for the CDR3: TGCGCCAGCAGCCAGGAGGGACTAGCGGGAGAGTACGAGCAGTACGTC. Translated: CASSQEGLAGEYEQYV.

The V call is TRBV5-1, the J call TRBJ2-1; the match to TRBD1 covers 8 bases. The CDR3 covers 15 residues. Germline CDR1 is SGHRS and CDR2 is YFSETQ. Losses at the gene ends were 2 bases for V and 1 base for J; bases not matched to a gene: 2. The DNA of the CDR3 is TGCGCCAGCAGCTTCGGACAGGGATCCTACAATGAGCAGTTCTTC. It yields the protein CASSFGQGSYNEQFF.

V gene TRBV5-4 combines with J gene TRBJ1-1; D is ambiguous. There are 14 residues in the CDR3. Trimming shortened V by 3 bases and J by 6 bases, and 15 bases separated the two germline ends. CDR1 and CDR2 from the germline V gene are SGHNT and YYREEE (reference sequence). CDR3 bases: TGTGCCAGCAGCTCGCCACAAGGAGGCGCTGAAGCTTTCTTT. Amino acids: CASSSPQGGAEAFF.

The V gene is TRBV30, the J gene TRBJ2-7; 9 nucleotides align to TRBD1. J gave up 2 bases and V 3 bases, and 2 bases lay outside the gene matches. Looked up from germline, CDR1 is GTSNPN and CDR2 is SVGIG (reference sequence). The CDR3 totals 13 residues. CDR3 amino acids: CAWSGQGTYEQYF. In DNA, the CDR3 is TGTGCCTGGAGCGGACAGGGGACCTACGAGCAGTACTTC.

The rearrangement uses TRBV9 and TRBJ2-2; unclear D gene. Germline lookup yields CDR1 SGDLS and CDR2 YYNGEE. The V gene lost 4 bases and the J gene lost 4 bases, with 8 bases spanning the gap. The CDR3 loop spans 13 amino acids. Here the CDR3 reads CASSPPTTGELFF. The CDR3, as DNA: TGTGCCAGCAGCCCCCCTACCACCGGGGAGCTGTTTTTT.

This clone was observed a handful of times. The chain joins TRBV2 to TRBJ1-5; 8 bases are shared with TRBD1. The CDR3 runs to 14 residues. V was pared by 6 bases and J by 10 bases, with 11 bases of the junction left unmatched. CDR1 SNHLY and CDR2 FYNNEI come from the germline V gene. This CDR3 is CASSGTGTGQPQHF. The CDR3 DNA follows: TGTGCCAGCAGCGGCACCGGGACAGGTCAACCCCAGCATTTT. Variable domain in full (rest from reference TRBV2 and TRBJ1-5): EPEVTQTPSHQVTQMGQEVILRCVPISNHLYFYWYRQILGQKVEFLVSFYNNEISEKSEIFDDQFSVERPDGSNFTLKIRSTKLEDSAMYFCASSGTGTGQPQHFGDGTRLSIL.

The chain employs TRBV27 and TRBJ1-5; 7 positions match TRBD1. This CDR3 has 13 amino acids. V lost 5 bases to trimming and J lost 7 bases; unmatched junction nucleotides: 5. The V gene's germline CDR1 is MNHEY and CDR2 SMNVEV (reference sequence). The CDR3 nucleotides are TGTGCCAGCAGTGGGACAGTAAAACAGCCCCAGCATTTT. Amino acid sequence: CASSGTVKQPQHF.

This clone came up a few times. This chain links TRBV6-1 with TRBJ2-7, with D perhaps TRBD2 (6 bases). V was clipped by 5 bases and J by 4 bases, with 12 bases between them. Germline V gene lookup returns CDR1 MNHNS and CDR2 SASEGT. The CDR3 contains 13 residues. CDR3 in amino acids: CASSISGGYEQYV. CDR3 in DNA: TGTGCCAGCAGTATTAGCGGAGGGTACGAGCAGTACGTC.

This clone has more than one count but fewer than ten. V and J are TRBV2 and TRBJ2-2; 9 positions agree with TRBD1. J was trimmed by 8 bases and V by 10 bases; bases with no gene match: 11. The CDR3 is 14 amino acids. The germline V gene has CDR1 SNHLY and CDR2 FYNNEI. The CDR3 reads CAITPGQGFGELFF. CDR3 DNA sequence: TGTGCCATCACTCCGGGACAGGGATTTGGGGAGCTGTTTTTT.

This clone was seen a handful of times. The chain employs TRBV11-2 and TRBJ1-4; a possible D gene is TRBD1 (6 bases). CDR1 is SGHAT and CDR2 is FQNNGV in the germline V gene. The CDR3 contains 14 residues. V lost 5 bases and J lost 4, with 11 bases in between. The CDR3 bases are TGTGCCAGCAGCCCAGGACAGTTTAATGAAAAACTGTTTTTT. Protein sequence: CASSPGQFNEKLFF.

This clone was seen once. The identical CDR3 is also encoded by other nucleotide sequences in the sample. This sequence joins TRBV7-2 and TRBJ2-5, with TRBD1 identical over 7 bases. This CDR3 comprises 14 residues. After removal of 0 bases from V and 5 bases from J, the junction contained 3 bases not matched to a gene. CDR1 and CDR2 (germline): SGHTA, FQGNSA. The CDR3: CASSLATGPETQYF. The CDR3 coding sequence is TGTGCCAGCAGCTTAGCGACAGGGCCGGAGACCCAGTACTTC.

The chain combines TRBV5-1 with TRBJ1-2; the D is unclear. Germline assignment: CDR1 SGHRS and CDR2 YFSETQ. This CDR3 has 14 amino acids. With 0 bases removed from V and 5 bases from J, the gap between germline ends came to 11 bases. This CDR3 is CASSLDGEGYGYTF. For the CDR3, the DNA is TGCGCCAGCAGCTTGGACGGGGAAGGTTATGGCTACACCTTC.

This CDR3 is CASSERGSGSYEQYV. The DNA of the CDR3 is TGTGCCAGCAGTGAACGCGGGAGCGGGTCCTACGAGCAGTACGTC. J is TRBJ2-7 and V is TRBV6-1; 7 bases fit TRBD2. The CDR3 runs 15 residues. Germline CDR1 is MNHNS and CDR2 is SASEGT. V shed 2 bases and J 1 base; nucleotides not matched to a gene: 5.

The chain recombines TRBV14 with TRBJ2-7; D gene ambiguous. V lost 6 bases, J lost 2 bases, and 5 bases lay in between. CDR1 is SGHDN and CDR2 is FVKESK in the germline V gene. The CDR3 has 11 amino acids. CDR3 region: CASSHTYEQYF. For the CDR3, the DNA is TGTGCCAGCAGTCACACCTACGAGCAGTACTTC.

The rearrangement links TRBV7-2 to TRBJ1-5; possible D gene TRBD1, 5 bases. CDR3 length: 15 amino acids. V lost 0 bases and J 1 base, leaving 7 bases between the germline ends. The germline V gene encodes CDR1 SGHTA and CDR2 FQGNSA. The CDR3: CASSLAWDSNQPQHF. The CDR3 DNA follows: TGTGCCAGCAGCTTAGCTTGGGACAGCAATCAGCCCCAGCATTTT. The whole variable domain, remainder taken from reference TRBV7-2 and TRBJ1-5, is GAGVSQSPSNKVTEKGKDVELRCDPISGHTALYWYRQSLGQGLEFLIYFQGNSAPDKSGLPSDRFSAERTGGSVSTLTIQRTQQEDSAVYLCASSLAWDSNQPQHFGDGTRLSIL.

This clone is medium-sized by share. The rearrangement joins TRBV4-3 to TRBJ2-3; 9 positions match TRBD1. Germline V gives CDR1 LGHNA, CDR2 YSLEER. The junction had 14 bases not matched to a gene; V was cut back by 5 bases and J by 2 bases. The CDR3 spans 18 residues. CDR3 region: CASSVRDRAMSYTDTQYF. The CDR3 region has the DNA TGCGCCAGCAGCGTCCGGGACAGGGCGATGTCTTACACAGATACGCAGTATTTT.